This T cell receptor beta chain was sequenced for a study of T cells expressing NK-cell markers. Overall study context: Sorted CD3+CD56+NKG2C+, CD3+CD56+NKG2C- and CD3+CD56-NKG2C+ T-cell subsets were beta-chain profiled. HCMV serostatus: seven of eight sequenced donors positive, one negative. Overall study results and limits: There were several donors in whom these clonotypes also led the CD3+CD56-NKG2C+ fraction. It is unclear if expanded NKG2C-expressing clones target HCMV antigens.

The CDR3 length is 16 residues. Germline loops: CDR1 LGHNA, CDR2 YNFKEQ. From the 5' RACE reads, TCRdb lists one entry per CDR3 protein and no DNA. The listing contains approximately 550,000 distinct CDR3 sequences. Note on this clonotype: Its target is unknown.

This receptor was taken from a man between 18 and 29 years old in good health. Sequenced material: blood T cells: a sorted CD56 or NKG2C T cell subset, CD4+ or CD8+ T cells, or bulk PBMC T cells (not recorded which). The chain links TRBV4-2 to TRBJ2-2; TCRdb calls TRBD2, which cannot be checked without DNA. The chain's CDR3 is CASSQERQLGTGELFF.